This T cell receptor (beta chain) appears in the sequencing data of a study of cytomegalovirus exposure and HLA in healthy donors. In the PCR, 60 Vbeta and 13 Jbeta primers were used. Libraries were prepared by immunoSEQ multiplex PCR; TCRdb keeps only in-frame clonotypes and omits some of them. The sample yields 35,000 to 40,000 clones, roughly four fifths seen once. The V gene's germline CDR1 is LGHNA and CDR2 YNFKEQ. This CDR3 has 16 residues. After removal of 1 base from V and 0 bases from J, the junction contained 1 base not matched to a gene. This clone has just a few counts. The chain has TRBV4-2 and TRBJ2-2; 8 nucleotides line up with TRBD2. The sample consisted of PBMCs. The TCR sequence derives from a woman under 40 in good health and CMV-seropositive. Here the CDR3 reads CASSQALAANTGELFF. In DNA, the CDR3 is TGTGCCAGCAGCCAAGCACTAGCGGCGAACACCGGGGAGCTGTTTTTT.